This T cell receptor (beta chain) is from a study of TIL therapy for anti-PD-1-resistant metastatic lung cancer. This was the immunoSEQ v3 assay. Produced via immunoSEQ multiplex PCR; TCRdb's table is partial and in-frame only. The sample lists around 59,000 clones, roughly two thirds occurring once. Germline V gene lookup returns CDR1 SEHNR and CDR2 FQNEAQ (reference sequence). The CDR3 totals 14 residues. Trimming pared 3 bases from V and 4 bases from J, leaving 9 bases between. The time point here: pre-treatment sample, taken before nivolumab and TIL therapy. The sequences come from blood, collected at baseline. The receptor was derived from a person between 30 and 80 years old with non-small cell lung cancer. V usage is TRBV7-9 and J usage is TRBJ1-4, with D maybe TRBD1 (5 bases). This CDR3 reads CASSFGQGNEKLFF. The CDR3 region has the DNA TGTGCCAGCAGCTTCGGCCAGGGTAATGAAAAACTGTTTTTT.